This paragraph covers one T cell receptor (beta chain) sequence. Its antigen is not yet known. No much larger clone exists at a distance of one base, and base qualities are not known. TCRbeta CDR3 regions were amplified from genomic DNA by means of the immunoSEQ Assay, a bias-controlled multiplex PCR. In the source study's methods: The number of nucleated cells in each sample was estimated by amplification of reference gene primers within the assay. To quantify the absolute abundance of each unique TCRbeta CDR3 rearrangement, sequence reads were collapsed and filtered. For each sample, productive Simpson clonality was calculated as the square root of Simpson's diversity index across productive rearrangements. Not all clones reach the TCRdb copy of this immuneACCESS table, which keeps in-frame sequences only. Checked studies attribute under half of the gap to unresolved V genes and leave the rest unexplained. V and J calls and clone size are copied from that table; D and trimming were computed from the DNA. In this sample the table shows some 250,000 clones, approximately 83% of which occur a single time. About 3.3% of the sample is in the top ten clones.

These data originate in a study of blood T cell repertoires in COVID-19 (dated by TCRdb to about 2020). In the study overall: Samples covering the acute and convalescent phases of COVID-19 were provided by collaborators in the United States, Italy and Spain. The prospective study material was composed of cDNA or gDNA derived from T cells, B-cell-depleted T cells, or PBMCs. The samples were drawn from the first 160 participants of the ongoing ImmuneRACE study and from about 1,200 subjects provided by 6 global collaborators. A freely available public database, intended as a resource for researchers studying the immune response to SARS-CoV-2, is where the repertoires were released. Nearly every sample came with metadata listing a de-identified subject ID, COVID-19 status, age in years and sex. Deeply sampled blood TCRbeta repertoires from subjects exposed to, actively infected with, or recovered from COVID-19 were included in the dataset. Where HLA class I and class II types were available, the types were taken from metadata supplied by the sample provider, not from assay-based typing. Points the paper makes about the study in general: The quantity of clinical and demographic metadata differed by source and by participant and was supplied without curation.

Looking up the germline V gene yields CDR1 SGHDN and CDR2 FVKESK. V is cut by 1 base and J by 3 bases, and the space between the germline ends is 6 bases. The CDR3, cysteine through phenylalanine, is 13 amino acids long. Just CDR3 DNA is preserved here, 39 bases in frame from base 1. In the prospective study, participants were roughly 18 to 95 years old, resided in about two dozen geographic areas of the United States, and were enrolled through a virtual design. To assign participants to cohorts, the prospective study relied on clinical history that participants themselves reported in a screening survey and a study questionnaire. Mobile phlebotomists in the prospective study collected whole blood, serum and a nasopharyngeal or oropharyngeal swab from every participant. Over a 2-month period, participants in the prospective study had the option of providing additional blood draws and questionnaires. Prospective study blood samples were shipped either frozen or at room temperature before DNA extraction.

The sequenced sample consisted of PBMCs or T cells enriched from blood (not recorded which). This chain joins TRBV14 to TRBJ1-1; the D gene is not confidently resolved. The clonotype was recovered from a woman aged 35 to 49 with acute COVID-19. The nucleotide sequence reads as follows: TGTGCCAGCAGCCAAGGTTCGGACACTGAAGCTTTCTTT. Translated, it reads CASSQGSDTEAFF. With all but the CDR3 taken from the reference TRBV14 and TRBJ1-1 genes, the full variable domain is: EAGVTQFPSHSVIEKGQTVTLRCDPISGHDNLYWYRRVMGKEIKFLLHFVKESKQDESGMPNNRFLAERTGGTYSTLKVQPAELEDSGVYFCASSQGSDTEAFFGQGTRLTVV.